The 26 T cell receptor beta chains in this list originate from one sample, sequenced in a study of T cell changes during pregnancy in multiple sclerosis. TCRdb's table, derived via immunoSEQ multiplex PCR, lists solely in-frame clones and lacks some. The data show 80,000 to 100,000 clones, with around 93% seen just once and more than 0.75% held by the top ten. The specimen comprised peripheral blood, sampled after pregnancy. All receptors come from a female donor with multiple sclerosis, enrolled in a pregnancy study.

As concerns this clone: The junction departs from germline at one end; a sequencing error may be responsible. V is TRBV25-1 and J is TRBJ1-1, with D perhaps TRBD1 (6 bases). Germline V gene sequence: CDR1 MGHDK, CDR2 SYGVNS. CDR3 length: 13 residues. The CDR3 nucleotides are TGTGCCAGCCGTGATCTCCTAGGGACAGAAGCTTTCTTT. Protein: CASRDLLGTEAFF.

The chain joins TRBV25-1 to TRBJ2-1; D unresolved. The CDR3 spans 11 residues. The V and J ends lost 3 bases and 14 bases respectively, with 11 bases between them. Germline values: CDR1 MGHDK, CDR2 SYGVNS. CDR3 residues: CASSDGAVKFF. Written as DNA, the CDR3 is TGTGCCAGCAGTGACGGTGCCGTGAAGTTCTTC. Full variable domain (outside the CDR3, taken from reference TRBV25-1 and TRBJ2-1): EADIYQTPRYLVIGTGKKITLECSQTMGHDKMYWYQQDPGMELHLIHYSYGVNSTEKGDLSSESTVSRIRTEHFPLTLESARPSHTSQYLCASSDGAVKFFGPGTRLTVL.

DNA of the CDR3: TGTGCCAGCAGCGACTCAATCTCCGGGGAGCTGTTTTTT. Translated, it gives CASSDSISGELFF. The J gene is TRBJ2-2, the V gene TRBV7-9; the D is unclear. The germline gives CDR1 SEHNR, CDR2 FQNEAQ (reference sequence). Trimming shortened V by 5 bases and J by 6 bases, and 10 bases separated the two germline ends. The CDR3 spans 13 residues.

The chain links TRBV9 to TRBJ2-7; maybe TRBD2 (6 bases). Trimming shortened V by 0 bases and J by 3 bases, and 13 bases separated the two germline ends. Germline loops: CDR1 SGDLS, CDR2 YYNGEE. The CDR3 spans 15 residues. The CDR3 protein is CASSVAPGVSYEQYF. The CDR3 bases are TGTGCCAGCAGCGTAGCGCCGGGAGTTAGCTACGAGCAGTACTTC.

This CDR3 reads CSVLQGAGTDTQYF. The CDR3 bases are TGCAGCGTGTTACAGGGGGCAGGCACAGATACGCAGTATTTT. The chain employs TRBV29-1 and TRBJ2-3, with TRBD1 matching 9 bases. This CDR3 has 14 amino acids. After removal of 6 bases from V and 1 base from J, the junction contained 5 bases not matched to a gene. CDR1 and CDR2 from the germline V gene are SQVTM and ANQGSEA.

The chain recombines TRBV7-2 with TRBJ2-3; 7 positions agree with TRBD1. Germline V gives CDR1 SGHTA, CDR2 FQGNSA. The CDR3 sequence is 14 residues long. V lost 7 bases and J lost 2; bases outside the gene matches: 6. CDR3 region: CASTDRALTDTQYF. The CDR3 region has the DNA TGTGCCAGCACAGACAGGGCCCTCACAGATACGCAGTATTTT.

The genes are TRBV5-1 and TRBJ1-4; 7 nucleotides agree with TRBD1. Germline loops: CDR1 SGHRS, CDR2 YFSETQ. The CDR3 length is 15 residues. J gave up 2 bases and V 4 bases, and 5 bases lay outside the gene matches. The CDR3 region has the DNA TGCGCCAGCAGCAAAATGACAGGGACTAATGAAAAACTGTTTTTT. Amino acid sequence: CASSKMTGTNEKLFF. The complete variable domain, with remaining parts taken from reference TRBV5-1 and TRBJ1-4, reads KAGVTQTPRYLIKTRGQQVTLSCSPISGHRSVSWYQQTPGQGLQFLFEYFSETQRNKGNFPGRFSGRQFSNSRSEMNVSTLELGDSALYLCASSKMTGTNEKLFFGSGTQLSVL.

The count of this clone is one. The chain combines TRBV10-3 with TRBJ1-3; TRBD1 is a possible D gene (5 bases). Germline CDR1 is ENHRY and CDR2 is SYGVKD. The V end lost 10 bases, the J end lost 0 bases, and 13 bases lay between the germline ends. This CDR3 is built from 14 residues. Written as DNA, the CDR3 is TGTGCCACCATACAGGCCCCCTCTGGAAACACCATATATTTT. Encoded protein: CATIQAPSGNTIYF.

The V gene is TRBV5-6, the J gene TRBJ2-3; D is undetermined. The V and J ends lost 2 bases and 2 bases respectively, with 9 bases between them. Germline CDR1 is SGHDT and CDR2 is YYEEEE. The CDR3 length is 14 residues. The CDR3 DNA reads TGTGCCAGCAGCTTTTACACCCCCACAGATACGCAGTATTTT. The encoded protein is CASSFYTPTDTQYF.

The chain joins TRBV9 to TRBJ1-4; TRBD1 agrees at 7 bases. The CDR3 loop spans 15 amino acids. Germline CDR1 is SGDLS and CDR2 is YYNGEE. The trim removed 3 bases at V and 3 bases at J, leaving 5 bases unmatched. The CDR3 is CASSGGQVSNEKLFF. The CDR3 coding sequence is TGTGCCAGCAGCGGAGGACAGGTTTCTAATGAAAAACTGTTTTTT.

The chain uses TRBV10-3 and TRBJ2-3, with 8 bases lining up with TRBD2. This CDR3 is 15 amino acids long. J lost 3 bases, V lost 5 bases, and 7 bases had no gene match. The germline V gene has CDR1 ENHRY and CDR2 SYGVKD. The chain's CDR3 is CAISPQRETTDTQYF. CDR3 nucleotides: TGTGCCATCAGTCCCCAGCGGGAGACGACAGATACGCAGTATTTT.

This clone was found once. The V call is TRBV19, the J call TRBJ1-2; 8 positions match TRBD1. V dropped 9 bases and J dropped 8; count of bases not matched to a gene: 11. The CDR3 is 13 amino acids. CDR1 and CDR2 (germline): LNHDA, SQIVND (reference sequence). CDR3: CASAGTGGQGYTF. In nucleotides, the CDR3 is TGTGCCAGCGCGGGAACAGGGGGTCAAGGCTACACCTTC.

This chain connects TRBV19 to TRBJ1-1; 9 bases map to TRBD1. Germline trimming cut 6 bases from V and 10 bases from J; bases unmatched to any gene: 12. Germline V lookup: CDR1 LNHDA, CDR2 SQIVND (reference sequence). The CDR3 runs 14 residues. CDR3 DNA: TGTGCCAGTAGAAATACAGGGGGCGTCGTGTCAGCTTTCTTT. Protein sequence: CASRNTGGVVSAFF.

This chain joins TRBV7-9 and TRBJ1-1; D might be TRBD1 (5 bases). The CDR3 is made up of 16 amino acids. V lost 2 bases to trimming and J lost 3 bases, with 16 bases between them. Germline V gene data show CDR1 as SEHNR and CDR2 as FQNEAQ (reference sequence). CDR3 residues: CASSLRAGPQHTEAFF. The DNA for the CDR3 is TGTGCCAGCAGCTTAAGGGCGGGACCGCAGCACACTGAAGCTTTCTTT.

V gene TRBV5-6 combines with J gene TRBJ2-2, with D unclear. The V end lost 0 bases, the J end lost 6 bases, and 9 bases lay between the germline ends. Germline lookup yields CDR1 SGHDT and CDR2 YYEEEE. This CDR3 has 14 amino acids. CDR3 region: CASSLASGPGELFF. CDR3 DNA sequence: TGTGCCAGCAGCTTGGCGAGTGGTCCCGGGGAGCTGTTTTTT.

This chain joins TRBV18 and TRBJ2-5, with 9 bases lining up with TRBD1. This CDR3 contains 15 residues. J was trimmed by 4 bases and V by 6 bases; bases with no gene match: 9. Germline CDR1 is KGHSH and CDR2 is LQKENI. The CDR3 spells CASSHGQGTGETQYF. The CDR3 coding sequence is TGTGCCAGCTCTCATGGACAGGGGACGGGAGAGACCCAGTACTTC.

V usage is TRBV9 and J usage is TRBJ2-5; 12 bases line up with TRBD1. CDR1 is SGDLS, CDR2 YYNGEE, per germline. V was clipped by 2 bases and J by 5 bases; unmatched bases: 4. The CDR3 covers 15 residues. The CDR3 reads CASSVGQGAWETQYF. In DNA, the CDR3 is TGTGCCAGCAGCGTGGGACAGGGGGCATGGGAGACCCAGTACTTC.

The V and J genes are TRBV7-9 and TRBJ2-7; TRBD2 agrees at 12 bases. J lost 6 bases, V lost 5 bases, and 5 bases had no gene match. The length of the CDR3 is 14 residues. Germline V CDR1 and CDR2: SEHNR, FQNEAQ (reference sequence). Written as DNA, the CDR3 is TGTGCCAGCAGCCTCCCACTAGCGGGAGGCGAGCAGTACTTC. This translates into CASSLPLAGGEQYF. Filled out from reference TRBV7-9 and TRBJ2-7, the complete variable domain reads DTGVSQNPRHKITKRGQNVTFRCDPISEHNRLYWYRQTLGQGPEFLTYFQNEAQLEKSRLLSDRFSAERPKGSFSTLEIQRTEQGDSAMYLCASSLPLAGGEQYFGPGTRLTVT.

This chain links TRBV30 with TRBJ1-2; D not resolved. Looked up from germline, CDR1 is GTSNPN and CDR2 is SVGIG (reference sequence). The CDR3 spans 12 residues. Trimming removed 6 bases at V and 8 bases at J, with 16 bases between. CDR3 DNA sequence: TGTGCCTGCAATGATTGGGCTAACGGCTACACCTTC. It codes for CACNDWANGYTF.

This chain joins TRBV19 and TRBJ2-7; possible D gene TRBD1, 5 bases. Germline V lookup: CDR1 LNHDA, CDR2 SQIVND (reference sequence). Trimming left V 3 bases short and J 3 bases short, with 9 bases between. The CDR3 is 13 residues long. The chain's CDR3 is CASSISQGYEQYF. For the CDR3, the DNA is TGTGCCAGTAGTATTTCCCAGGGCTACGAGCAGTACTTC.

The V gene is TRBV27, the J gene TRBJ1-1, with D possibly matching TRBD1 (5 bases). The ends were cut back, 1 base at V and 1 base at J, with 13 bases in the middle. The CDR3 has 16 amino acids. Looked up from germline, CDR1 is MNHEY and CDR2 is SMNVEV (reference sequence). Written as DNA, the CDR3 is TGTGCCAGCAGTTTATTGGCAGGGTACCAGAACACTGAAGCTTTCTTT. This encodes CASSLLAGYQNTEAFF.

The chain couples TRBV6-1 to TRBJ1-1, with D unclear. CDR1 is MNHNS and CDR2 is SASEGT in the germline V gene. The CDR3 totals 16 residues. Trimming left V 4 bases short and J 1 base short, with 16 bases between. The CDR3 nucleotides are TGTGCCAGCAGTGTATTTGGTCCTGGCGGGAACACTGAAGCTTTCTTT. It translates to CASSVFGPGGNTEAFF.

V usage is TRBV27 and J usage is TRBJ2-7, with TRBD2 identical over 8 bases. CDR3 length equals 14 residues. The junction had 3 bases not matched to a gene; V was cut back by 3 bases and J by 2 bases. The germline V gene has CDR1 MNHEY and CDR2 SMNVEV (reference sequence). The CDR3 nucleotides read TGTGCCAGCAGTTTTAGCGGGAACACCTACGAGCAGTACTTC. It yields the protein CASSFSGNTYEQYF.

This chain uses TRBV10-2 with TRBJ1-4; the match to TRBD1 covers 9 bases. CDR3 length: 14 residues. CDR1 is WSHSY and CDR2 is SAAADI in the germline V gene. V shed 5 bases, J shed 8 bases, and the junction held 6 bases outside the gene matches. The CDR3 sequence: CASSTQGAVEKLFF. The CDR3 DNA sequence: TGCGCCAGCAGTACACAGGGGGCCGTGGAAAAACTGTTTTTT.

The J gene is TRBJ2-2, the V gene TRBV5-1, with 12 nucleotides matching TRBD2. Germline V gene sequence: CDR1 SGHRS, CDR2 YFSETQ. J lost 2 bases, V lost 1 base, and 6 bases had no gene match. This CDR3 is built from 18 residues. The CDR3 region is CASSLRLAGVYNTGELFF. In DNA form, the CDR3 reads TGCGCCAGCAGCTTGAGACTAGCGGGAGTCTACAACACCGGGGAGCTGTTTTTT.

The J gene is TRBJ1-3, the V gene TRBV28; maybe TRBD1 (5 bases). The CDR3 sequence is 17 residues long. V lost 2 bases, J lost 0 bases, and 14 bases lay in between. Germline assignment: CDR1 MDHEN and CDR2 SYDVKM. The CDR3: CASSLTQGHSSGNTIYF. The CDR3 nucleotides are TGTGCCAGCAGTTTAACCCAGGGTCACAGCTCTGGAAACACCATATATTTT.